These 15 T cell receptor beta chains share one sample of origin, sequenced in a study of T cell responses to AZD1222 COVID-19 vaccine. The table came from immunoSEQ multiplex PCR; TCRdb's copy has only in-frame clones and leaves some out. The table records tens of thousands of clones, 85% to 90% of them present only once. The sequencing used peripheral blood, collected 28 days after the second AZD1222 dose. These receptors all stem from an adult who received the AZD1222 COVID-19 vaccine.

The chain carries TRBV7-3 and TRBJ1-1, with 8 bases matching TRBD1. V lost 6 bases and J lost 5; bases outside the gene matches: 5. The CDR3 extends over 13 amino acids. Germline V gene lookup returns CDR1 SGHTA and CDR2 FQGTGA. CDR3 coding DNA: TGTGCCAGCAGTCAAACAGGGGGTACTGAAGCTTTCTTT. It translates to CASSQTGGTEAFF.

In DNA form, the CDR3 reads TGTGCCAGCAGCTCAGTAAATCCGGGACAGGGGAATGGCTACACCTTC. It codes for CASSSVNPGQGNGYTF. The chain recombines TRBV11-2 with TRBJ1-2; 10 bases agree with TRBD1. Germline-derived CDR1 and CDR2 are SGHAT and FQNNGV. V trimming: 4 bases; J trimming: 6 bases; junction bases outside the gene matches: 11. The CDR3 contains 16 residues.

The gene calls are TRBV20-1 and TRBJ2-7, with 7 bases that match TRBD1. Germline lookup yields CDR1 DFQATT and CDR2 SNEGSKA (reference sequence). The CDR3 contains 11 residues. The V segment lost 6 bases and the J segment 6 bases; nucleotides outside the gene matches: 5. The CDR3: CSAHRGGEQYF. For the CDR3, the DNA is TGCAGTGCCCACAGGGGTGGCGAGCAGTACTTC.

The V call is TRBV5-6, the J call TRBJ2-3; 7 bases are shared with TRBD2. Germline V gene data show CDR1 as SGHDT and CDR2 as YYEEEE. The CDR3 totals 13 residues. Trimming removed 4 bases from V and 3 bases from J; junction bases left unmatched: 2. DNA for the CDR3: TGTGCCAGCAGCCTACTAGCGACAGATACGCAGTATTTT. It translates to CASSLLATDTQYF.

The CDR3: CASRASGTGNTIYF. CDR3 DNA sequence: TGTGCCAGTAGGGCCTCAGGGACAGGAAACACCATATATTTT. V is TRBV19 and J is TRBJ1-3; D perhaps matches TRBD1 (6 bases). Trimming left V 6 bases short and J 4 bases short, with 13 bases between. Germline-derived CDR1 and CDR2 are LNHDA and SQIVND (reference sequence). The CDR3 spans 14 residues.

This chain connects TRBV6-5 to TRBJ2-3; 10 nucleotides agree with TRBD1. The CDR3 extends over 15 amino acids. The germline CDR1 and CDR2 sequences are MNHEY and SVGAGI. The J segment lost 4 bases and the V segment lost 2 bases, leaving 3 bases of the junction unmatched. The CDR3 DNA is TGTGCCAGCAGTTACGATGGACAGGGGGCAGATACGCAGTATTTT. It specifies CASSYDGQGADTQYF.

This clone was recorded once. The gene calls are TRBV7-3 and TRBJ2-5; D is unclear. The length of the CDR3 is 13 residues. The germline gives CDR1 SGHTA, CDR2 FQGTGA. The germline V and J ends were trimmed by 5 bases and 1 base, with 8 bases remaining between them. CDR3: CASSQGIQETQYF. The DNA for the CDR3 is TGTGCCAGCAGCCAAGGGATCCAAGAGACCCAGTACTTC.

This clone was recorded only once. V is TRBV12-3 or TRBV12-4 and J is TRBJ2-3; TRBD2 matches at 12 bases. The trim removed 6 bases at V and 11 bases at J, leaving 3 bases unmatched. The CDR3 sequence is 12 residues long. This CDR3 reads CASSTTSGGQYF. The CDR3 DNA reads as TGTGCCAGCAGCACGACTAGCGGGGGGCAGTATTTT.

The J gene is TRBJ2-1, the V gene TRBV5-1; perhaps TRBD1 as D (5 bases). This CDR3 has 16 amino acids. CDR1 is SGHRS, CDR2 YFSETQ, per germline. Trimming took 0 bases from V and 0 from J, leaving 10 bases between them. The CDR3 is CASSLAQGSSYNEQFF. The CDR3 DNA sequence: TGCGCCAGCAGCTTGGCGCAGGGAAGCTCCTACAATGAGCAGTTCTTC.

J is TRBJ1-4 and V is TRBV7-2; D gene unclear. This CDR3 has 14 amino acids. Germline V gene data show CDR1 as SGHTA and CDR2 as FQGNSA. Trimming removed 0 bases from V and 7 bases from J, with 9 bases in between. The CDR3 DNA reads TGTGCCAGCAGCTTAGCGGGGTTGGGTGAAAAACTGTTTTTT. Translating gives CASSLAGLGEKLFF.

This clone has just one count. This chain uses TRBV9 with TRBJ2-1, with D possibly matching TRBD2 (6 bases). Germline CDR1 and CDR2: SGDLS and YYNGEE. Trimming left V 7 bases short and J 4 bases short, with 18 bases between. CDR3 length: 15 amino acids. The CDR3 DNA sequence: TGTGCCAGCGGCCCTACCTGGGACTTATACAATGAGCAGTTCTTC. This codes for CASGPTWDLYNEQFF.

The CDR3 spells CASSLTTGELFF. The CDR3 DNA is TGTGCCAGCAGCTTGACCACCGGGGAGCTGTTTTTT. The gene calls are TRBV5-5 and TRBJ2-2; D is uncertain. The CDR3 is made up of 12 amino acids. The germline CDR1 and CDR2 sequences are SGHKS and YYEKEE (reference sequence). Trimming stripped 1 base from V and 4 bases from J, with 2 bases between.

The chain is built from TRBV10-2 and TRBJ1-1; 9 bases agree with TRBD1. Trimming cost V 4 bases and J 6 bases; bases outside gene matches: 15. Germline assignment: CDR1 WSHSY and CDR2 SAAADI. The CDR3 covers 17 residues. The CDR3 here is CASSAPQGAGFKAEAFF. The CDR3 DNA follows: TGCGCCAGCAGTGCACCACAGGGGGCGGGTTTCAAAGCTGAAGCTTTCTTT.

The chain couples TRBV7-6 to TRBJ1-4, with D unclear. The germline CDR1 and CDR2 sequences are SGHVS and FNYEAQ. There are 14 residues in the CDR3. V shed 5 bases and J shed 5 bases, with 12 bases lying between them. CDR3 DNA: TGTGCCAGCAGCCATTCGACTGGGAATGAAAAACTGTTTTTT. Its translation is CASSHSTGNEKLFF.

CDR3: CSVEDRRRGNYGYTF. The CDR3 DNA is TGCAGCGTTGAAGATCGCCGCAGGGGGAACTATGGCTACACCTTC. This chain uses TRBV29-1 with TRBJ1-2, with 7 bases fitting TRBD1. The J segment lost 2 bases and the V segment lost 0 bases, leaving 6 bases of the junction unmatched. Germline V lookup: CDR1 SQVTM, CDR2 ANQGSEA. CDR3 length: 15 amino acids.